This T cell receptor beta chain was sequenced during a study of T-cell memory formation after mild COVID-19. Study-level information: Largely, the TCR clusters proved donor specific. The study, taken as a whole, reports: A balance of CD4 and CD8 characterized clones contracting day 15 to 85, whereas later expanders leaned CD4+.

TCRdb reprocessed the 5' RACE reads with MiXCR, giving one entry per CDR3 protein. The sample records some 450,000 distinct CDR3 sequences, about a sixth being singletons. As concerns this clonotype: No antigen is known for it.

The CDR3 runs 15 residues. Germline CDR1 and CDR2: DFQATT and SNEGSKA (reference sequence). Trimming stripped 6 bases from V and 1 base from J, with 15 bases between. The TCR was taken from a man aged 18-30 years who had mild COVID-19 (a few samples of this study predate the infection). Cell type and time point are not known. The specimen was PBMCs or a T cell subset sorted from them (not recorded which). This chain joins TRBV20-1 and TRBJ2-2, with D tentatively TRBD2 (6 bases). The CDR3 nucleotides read TGCAGTGCGCCCCCCCGGGACTGGAACACCGGGGAGCTGTTTTTT. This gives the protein CSAPPRDWNTGELFF.